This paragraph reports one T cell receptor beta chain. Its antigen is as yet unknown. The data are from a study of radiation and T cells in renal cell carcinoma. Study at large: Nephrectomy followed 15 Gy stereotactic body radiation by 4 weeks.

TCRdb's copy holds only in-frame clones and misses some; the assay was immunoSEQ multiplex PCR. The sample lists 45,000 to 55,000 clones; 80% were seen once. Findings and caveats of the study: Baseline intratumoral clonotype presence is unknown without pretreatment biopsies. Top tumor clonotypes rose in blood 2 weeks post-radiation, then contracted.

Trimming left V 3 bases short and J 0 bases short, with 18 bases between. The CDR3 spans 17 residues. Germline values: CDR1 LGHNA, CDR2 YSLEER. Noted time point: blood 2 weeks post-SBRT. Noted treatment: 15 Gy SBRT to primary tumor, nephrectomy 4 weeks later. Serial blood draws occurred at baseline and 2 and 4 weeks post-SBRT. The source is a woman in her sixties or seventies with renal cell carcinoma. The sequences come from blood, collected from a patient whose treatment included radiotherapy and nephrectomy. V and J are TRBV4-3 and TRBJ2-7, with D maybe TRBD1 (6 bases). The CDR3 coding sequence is TGCGCCAGCAGCCAGTATCTCGGGACATCAAGCTCCTACGAGCAGTACTTC. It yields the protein CASSQYLGTSSSYEQYF.